A single sample gave rise to the 7 T cell receptor beta chains below, sequenced in a study of identifying expanded T cells in peripheral blood. Here immunoSEQ multiplex PCR was the method, and the copy in TCRdb shows in-frame clones only, minus some. This sample has about 97,000 clones, with roughly 85% found just once. Source material: blood. All receptors derive from a person between 18 and 75 years old in good health.

V gene TRBV2 combines with J gene TRBJ1-2; D is possibly TRBD1 (6 bases). The ends were cut back, 3 bases at V and 4 bases at J, with 12 bases in the middle. Germline CDR1 is SNHLY and CDR2 is FYNNEI. This CDR3 comprises 14 residues. CDR3 coding DNA: TGTGCCAGCAGTGAGCGGAGGACAGTCTATGGCTACACCTTC. Protein: CASSERRTVYGYTF.

This chain joins TRBV7-2 and TRBJ2-7; 7 bases fit TRBD2. After removal of 0 bases from V and 0 bases from J, the junction contained 5 bases not matched to a gene. This CDR3 spans 16 amino acids. Germline values: CDR1 SGHTA, CDR2 FQGNSA. CDR3 nucleotides: TGTGCCAGCAGCTTAGCAGCTAGCGGCCTCTCCTACGAGCAGTACTTC. This sequence encodes CASSLAASGLSYEQYF.

This clone was counted only a few times. The chain recombines TRBV7-2 with TRBJ2-7, with D tentatively TRBD1 (6 bases). The CDR3 loop spans 16 amino acids. Germline values: CDR1 SGHTA, CDR2 FQGNSA. Trimming removed 4 bases at V and 5 bases at J, with 21 bases between. The CDR3 loop is CASSSLRGRDTHEQYF. The CDR3 coding sequence is TGTGCCAGCAGCTCCCTTAGGGGACGGGACACCCACGAGCAGTACTTC.

The J gene is TRBJ1-1, the V gene TRBV29-1; D perhaps matches TRBD1 (6 bases). Germline assignment: CDR1 SQVTM and CDR2 ANQGSEA. The length of the CDR3 is 14 residues. Trimming removed 3 bases at V and 5 bases at J, with 16 bases between. DNA for the CDR3: TGCAGCGTTGATAGCCGGGGGCGGAAAACTGAAGCTTTCTTT. This codes for CSVDSRGRKTEAFF.

This clone was seen only a few times. The CDR3 here is CASSSLGVGYGYTF. In DNA form, the CDR3 reads TGTGCCAGCAGCTCCTTGGGGGTAGGCTATGGCTACACCTTC. The chain carries TRBV11-2 and TRBJ1-2; tentatively, D is TRBD1 (5 bases). CDR1 and CDR2 (germline): SGHAT, FQNNGV. CDR3 length: 14 amino acids. Deletions cut 4 bases from V and 4 bases from J, with 13 bases between.

CDR3 DNA sequence: TGTGCCAGCAGTTGGGGGTCCGGGGAGCAGTACTTC. It translates to CASSWGSGEQYF. The rearrangement joins TRBV6-5 to TRBJ2-7; D assignment may be TRBD1 or TRBD2 (5 bases each). The CDR3 is 12 residues long. With 4 bases removed from V and 7 bases from J, the gap between germline ends came to 11 bases. Germline lookup yields CDR1 MNHEY and CDR2 SVGAGI.

V gene TRBV11-2 combines with J gene TRBJ1-4, with 8 bases matching TRBD1. CDR3 length: 14 residues. Trimming took 6 bases from V and 5 from J; bases not matched to a gene: 5. Germline V CDR1 and CDR2: SGHAT, FQNNGV. The CDR3: CASSRDRGNEKLFF. The CDR3 DNA reads as TGTGCCAGCAGTCGAGACAGGGGAAATGAAAAACTGTTTTTT. Together with reference TRBV11-2 and TRBJ1-4, the CDR3 gives the full variable domain: EAGVAQSPRYKIIEKRQSVAFWCNPISGHATLYWYQQILGQGPKLLIQFQNNGVVDDSQLPKDRFSAERLKGVDSTLKIQPAKLEDSAVYLCASSRDRGNEKLFFGSGTQLSVL.